This passage covers 18 T cell receptor beta chains from one sample sequenced in a study of OX40 agonist ivuxolimab in advanced cancers. This table comes from immunoSEQ multiplex PCR, and its TCRdb copy is limited to in-frame clones, with some not included. This sample yields 72,000 or so clones, of which over 70% are seen a single time; approximately 5% belongs to the top ten. The sequences come from CD4+ or CD8+ T cells sorted from blood, collected in a trial of the OX40 agonist ivuxolimab. Receptors originate from an adult with an advanced solid tumor such as melanoma, head and neck, liver or kidney cancer.

The chain uses TRBV6-1 and TRBJ2-7; no clear D gene. The ends were cut back, 5 bases at V and 5 bases at J, with 10 bases in the middle. Germline lookup yields CDR1 MNHNS and CDR2 SASEGT. The CDR3 contains 12 residues. The CDR3 bases are TGTGCCAGCAGTCCCCGTATGCACGAGCAGTACTTC. Translating gives CASSPRMHEQYF.

This clone occurred a few times. The V call is TRBV25-1, the J call TRBJ2-7; TRBD1 is a possible D gene (6 bases). The CDR3 sequence is 14 residues long. V shed 3 bases and J shed 3 bases, with 12 bases lying between them. Germline CDR1 and CDR2: MGHDK and SYGVNS. The CDR3 nucleotides are TGTGCCAGCAGTGAGCCAGGGGCCCGCTACGAGCAGTACTTC. As protein: CASSEPGARYEQYF.

The chain has TRBV11-3 and TRBJ2-5; the match to TRBD2 covers 8 bases. Trimming cost V 5 bases and J 4 bases; bases outside gene matches: 6. The CDR3 is 14 residues long. Per the germline V gene, CDR1 is SGHNT and CDR2 is YENEEA. This CDR3 is CASSGLAGPETQYF. CDR3 in DNA: TGTGCCAGCAGCGGCTTAGCGGGACCAGAGACCCAGTACTTC. Drawing the rest from reference TRBV11-3 and TRBJ2-5, the complete variable domain is EAGVVQSPRYKIIEKKQPVAFWCNPISGHNTLYWYLQNLGQGPELLIRYENEEAVDDSQLPKDRFSAERLKGVDSTLKIQPAELGDSAVYLCASSGLAGPETQYFGPGTRLLVL.

This sequence joins TRBV2 and TRBJ2-5; the D gene is possibly TRBD2 (7 bases). Trimming shortened V by 10 bases and J by 2 bases, and 26 bases separated the two germline ends. Per the germline V gene, CDR1 is SNHLY and CDR2 is FYNNEI. The CDR3 consists of 17 residues. The CDR3 spells CANTKVSGRGQQETQYF. CDR3 DNA sequence: TGTGCCAACACAAAGGTATCCGGGCGGGGGCAACAAGAGACCCAGTACTTC.

The chain joins TRBV5-8 to TRBJ2-5; D gene uncertain. This CDR3 contains 12 residues. From germline, CDR1 is SGHTS and CDR2 YDEGEE. The V and J ends lost 2 bases and 4 bases respectively, with 6 bases between them. CDR3 residues: CASSFARETQYF. Written as DNA, the CDR3 is TGTGCCAGCAGCTTCGCCCGAGAGACCCAGTACTTC.

This rearrangement joins TRBV5-1 to TRBJ2-1; TRBD1 might be the D (5 bases). Germline V gene sequence: CDR1 SGHRS, CDR2 YFSETQ. This CDR3 spans 14 amino acids. V lost 3 bases and J 8 bases, leaving 15 bases between the germline ends. Here the CDR3 DNA reads TGCGCCAGCAGCTCTCGGACATCGAGCGATGAGCAGTTCTTC. Its translation: CASSSRTSSDEQFF.

The chain recombines TRBV2 with TRBJ1-1; the match to TRBD1 covers 9 bases. V shed 4 bases, J shed 0 bases, and the junction held 6 bases outside the gene matches. The CDR3 spans 16 residues. Germline assignment: CDR1 SNHLY and CDR2 FYNNEI. In nucleotides, the CDR3 is TGTGCCAGCAGTGGACAGGGGGTTCGGATGAACACTGAAGCTTTCTTT. Translating it yields CASSGQGVRMNTEAFF.

This sequence joins TRBV19 and TRBJ2-6, with a possible D match to TRBD1 (6 bases). The germline gives CDR1 LNHDA, CDR2 SQIVND (reference sequence). V shed 5 bases and J shed 0 bases, with 14 bases lying between them. The CDR3 covers 17 residues. CDR3 DNA: TGTGCCAGTAGTGAAGGACAGCCCCTCTCTGGGGCCAACGTCCTGACTTTC. It yields the protein CASSEGQPLSGANVLTF.

This chain connects TRBV5-1 to TRBJ2-2, with D unclear. There are 15 residues in the CDR3. The germline gives CDR1 SGHRS, CDR2 YFSETQ. The V end lost 1 base, the J end lost 2 bases, and 9 bases lay between the germline ends. The CDR3 protein is CASSLRPANTGELFF. CDR3 nucleotide sequence: TGCGCCAGCAGCTTGCGGCCAGCCAACACCGGGGAGCTGTTTTTT.

The gene calls are TRBV7-2 and TRBJ2-7, with unresolved D. From germline, CDR1 is SGHTA and CDR2 FQGNSA. The length of the CDR3 is 12 residues. V shed 2 bases and J shed 10 bases, with 12 bases lying between them. The CDR3 region is CASSLIGMQQYF. The CDR3 DNA follows: TGTGCCAGCAGCTTAATAGGGATGCAACAGTACTTC.

The chain employs TRBV7-9 and TRBJ2-2; the D gene is possibly TRBD2 (6 bases). The CDR3 has 11 amino acids. Looked up from germline, CDR1 is SEHNR and CDR2 is FQNEAQ (reference sequence). Trimming removed 7 bases from V and 10 bases from J, with 10 bases in between. The DNA for the CDR3 is TGTGCCAGCATGCCGGGACTGGAGCTGTTTTTT. Translation: CASMPGLELFF.

This chain joins TRBV5-1 and TRBJ1-1; D not resolved. Trimming removed 4 bases at V and 4 bases at J, with 17 bases between. Germline values: CDR1 SGHRS, CDR2 YFSETQ. This CDR3 is 15 amino acids long. CDR3 amino acids: CASSRSVQIPTEAFF. The CDR3 nucleotides read TGCGCCAGCAGCCGATCGGTTCAAATCCCCACTGAAGCTTTCTTT. Full variable domain (rest looked up from reference TRBV5-1 and TRBJ1-1): KAGVTQTPRYLIKTRGQQVTLSCSPISGHRSVSWYQQTPGQGLQFLFEYFSETQRNKGNFPGRFSGRQFSNSRSEMNVSTLELGDSALYLCASSRSVQIPTEAFFGQGTRLTVV.

The V gene is TRBV6-4, the J gene TRBJ1-2; unclear D gene. Germline V gives CDR1 MRHNA, CDR2 SNTAGT. The CDR3 consists of 14 residues. V lost 8 bases to trimming and J lost 5 bases, with 18 bases between them. CDR3 DNA: TGTGCCAGCCGATCTGTCCCAGGAGGATATGGCTACACCTTC. Translated: CASRSVPGGYGYTF.

As for this clone: Other DNA sequences in the sample encode the same CDR3. The V and J genes are TRBV5-1 and TRBJ2-5; 11 bases match TRBD2. The V and J ends lost 0 bases and 5 bases, in that order; junction bases with no gene match: 3. CDR3 length: 15 amino acids. The germline CDR1 and CDR2 sequences are SGHRS and YFSETQ. CDR3 sequence (DNA): TGCGCCAGCAGCTTGGTACTAGCGGGAGAGGAGACCCAGTACTTC. The encoded protein is CASSLVLAGEETQYF. Variable domain in full (rest from reference TRBV5-1 and TRBJ2-5): KAGVTQTPRYLIKTRGQQVTLSCSPISGHRSVSWYQQTPGQGLQFLFEYFSETQRNKGNFPGRFSGRQFSNSRSEMNVSTLELGDSALYLCASSLVLAGEETQYFGPGTRLLVL.

The chain links TRBV18 to TRBJ1-3; weak D call: TRBD1 (6 bases). V was cut by 3 bases and J by 0 bases, with 15 bases left in between. The germline V gene encodes CDR1 KGHSH and CDR2 LQKENI. The length of the CDR3 is 17 residues. The CDR3 sequence is CASSPESGAYSGNTIYF. CDR3 nucleotide sequence: TGTGCCAGCTCACCGGAATCGGGGGCCTACTCTGGAAACACCATATATTTT.

This clone has a handful of counts. V usage is TRBV11-2 and J usage is TRBJ1-4; D is possibly TRBD1 (5 bases). The CDR3 sequence is 12 residues long. From germline, CDR1 is SGHAT and CDR2 FQNNGV. V lost 11 bases and J 8 bases, leaving 15 bases between the germline ends. CDR3 bases: TGTGCCGCTGACCTTCGGGGGGAAAAACTGTTTTTT. Protein: CAADLRGEKLFF.

This clone occurred many times. The chain carries TRBV19 and TRBJ1-5; no firm D call. V lost 0 bases to trimming and J lost 7 bases, with 7 bases between them. This CDR3 region has 13 residues. The germline V gene has CDR1 LNHDA and CDR2 SQIVND (reference sequence). The CDR3 loop reads CASSIDFIQPQHF. The CDR3 DNA reads as TGTGCCAGTAGTATAGATTTTATCCAGCCCCAGCATTTT.

This chain joins TRBV28 and TRBJ2-7, with D tentatively TRBD1 or TRBD2 (6 bases each). V dropped 5 bases and J dropped 9 bases, with 20 bases sitting between them. CDR3 size: 14 residues. Germline CDR1 and CDR2: MDHEN and SYDVKM. For the CDR3, the DNA is TGTGCCAGCAGTCTCACTAGGGGGGCGATAAGGCAGTACTTC. Translated, it gives CASSLTRGAIRQYF.